The 19 T cell receptor beta chains reported below all come from one sample, sequenced in a study of blood T cell repertoires in COVID-19. Sequencing was performed with immunoSEQ multiplex PCR; in TCRdb, only in-frame clones are kept and a portion is missing. The repertoire consists of some 150,000 clones, with 80% to 90% occurring once and the leading ten covering about 16%. The material sequenced was PBMCs or T cells enriched from blood (not recorded which). The receptors were gathered from a middle-aged man who had recovered from COVID-19.

This chain links TRBV5-6 with TRBJ2-1, with TRBD1 matching over 8 bases. The length of the CDR3 is 15 residues. After removal of 1 base from V and 5 bases from J, the junction contained 5 bases not matched to a gene. The germline gives CDR1 SGHDT, CDR2 YYEEEE. The DNA of the CDR3 is TGTGCCAGCAGCTTGCCTGGACAGGGTAACAATGAGCAGTTCTTC. The encoded protein is CASSLPGQGNNEQFF.

The chain joins TRBV4-1 to TRBJ1-2; 10 bases are a match to TRBD1. The CDR3 length is 15 residues. The trim removed 4 bases at V and 4 bases at J, leaving 6 bases unmatched. Germline loops: CDR1 MGHRA, CDR2 YSYEKL. CDR3 residues: CASSRGQGGGYGYTF. CDR3 sequence (DNA): TGCGCCAGCAGCCGAGGACAGGGGGGAGGCTATGGCTACACCTTC.

The V call is TRBV5-1, the J call TRBJ2-7; 8 bases are a match to TRBD1. Germline-derived CDR1 and CDR2 are SGHRS and YFSETQ. The V and J ends lost 0 bases and 3 bases, in that order; junction bases with no gene match: 11. This CDR3 has 17 residues. For the CDR3, the DNA is TGCGCCAGCAGCTTGGAAGTCCGGAGACAGGGGAACTACGAGCAGTACTTC. Translating it yields CASSLEVRRQGNYEQYF.

The rearrangement links TRBV3-1 (or the pseudogene TRBV3-2) to TRBJ1-4, with D possibly being TRBD1 (5 bases). The CDR3 covers 17 residues. CDR1 LGHDT and CDR2 YNNKEL come from the germline V gene (reference sequence). The germline V and J ends were trimmed by 2 bases and 0 bases, with 13 bases remaining between them. Here the CDR3 DNA reads TGTGCCAGCAGCCAACAGGGAGGGGTTGCAACTAATGAAAAACTGTTTTTT. Translating gives CASSQQGGVATNEKLFF.

This chain uses TRBV15 with TRBJ2-3; D might be TRBD2 (6 bases). This CDR3 comprises 17 residues. Trimming removed 1 base at V and 2 bases at J, with 16 bases between. Germline V lookup: CDR1 LNHNV, CDR2 YYDKDF (reference sequence). CDR3 sequence reads: CATSRARRGRYTDTQYF. Written as DNA, the CDR3 is TGTGCCACCAGCAGAGCTCGGCGGGGACGCTACACAGATACGCAGTATTTT. The variable domain in full, with the rest retrieved from reference TRBV15 and TRBJ2-3, is DAMVIQNPRYQVTQFGKPVTLSCSQTLNHNVMYWYQQKSSQAPKLLFHYYDKDFNNEADTPDNFQSRRPNTSFCFLDIRSPGLGDTAMYLCATSRARRGRYTDTQYFGPGTRLTVL.

The gene calls are TRBV6-5 and TRBJ2-2; 7 nucleotides line up with TRBD2. This CDR3 contains 15 residues. V lost 4 bases and J lost 6; bases outside the gene matches: 8. Germline V gene data show CDR1 as MNHEY and CDR2 as SVGAGI. Written as DNA, the CDR3 is TGTGCCAGCAGTTCCCCCGGGGGGAGGGCCGGGGAGCTGTTTTTT. Protein sequence: CASSSPGGRAGELFF.

CDR3 in amino acids: CASSVGGGRVDTQYF. DNA of the CDR3: TGTGCCAGCAGCGTAGGAGGGGGCAGGGTAGATACGCAGTATTTT. The J gene is TRBJ2-3, the V gene TRBV9, with 7 bases lining up with TRBD1. Germline V gene sequence: CDR1 SGDLS, CDR2 YYNGEE. Trimming took 0 bases from V and 5 from J; bases not matched to a gene: 6. CDR3 length: 15 amino acids.

The chain carries TRBV2 and TRBJ1-1, with D possibly being TRBD1 (5 bases). Germline loops: CDR1 SNHLY, CDR2 FYNNEI. V gave up 9 bases and J gave up 4 bases, with 15 bases separating them. This CDR3 has 13 amino acids. The CDR3 bases are TGTGCCAGTGGGGCTTACAAGGGCACTGAAGCTTTCTTT. It specifies CASGAYKGTEAFF.

At least ten counts were recorded for this clone. The CDR3 sequence is CASSVTGDQPQHF. The CDR3 nucleotides are TGTGCCAGCAGCGTGACAGGGGATCAGCCCCAGCATTTT. The chain has TRBV12-3 or TRBV12-4 and TRBJ1-5, with TRBD1 identical over 8 bases. The trim removed 6 bases at V and 5 bases at J, leaving 3 bases unmatched. This CDR3 comprises 13 residues.

V gene TRBV5-1 combines with J gene TRBJ2-7; D not certain. The CDR3 contains 13 residues. V was trimmed by 3 bases and J by 0 bases, leaving 7 bases between them. Germline V gene lookup returns CDR1 SGHRS and CDR2 YFSETQ. CDR3 sequence (DNA): TGCGCCAGCAGCTGGAGAGCCTCCTACGAGCAGTACTTC. Its translation: CASSWRASYEQYF.

The chain couples TRBV5-1 to TRBJ2-1; TRBD2 agrees at 10 bases. CDR3 length equals 17 residues. Losses at the gene ends were 0 bases for V and 0 bases for J; bases not matched to a gene: 3. The germline CDR1 and CDR2 sequences are SGHRS and YFSETQ. CDR3 DNA sequence: TGCGCCAGCAGCTTGGCTCTAGCGGGGGACTCCTACAATGAGCAGTTCTTC. Amino acid sequence: CASSLALAGDSYNEQFF.

As for this clone: Its ends do not fully match the called genes, so a read error is possible. The CDR3 sequence is CASSLYGNPEAFF. The CDR3 nucleotides are TGTGCCAGCAGTTTATACGGGAACCCTGAAGCTTTCTTT. This chain links TRBV28 with TRBJ1-1; D gene uncertain. Germline V gene sequence: CDR1 MDHEN, CDR2 SYDVKM. The CDR3 length is 13 residues.

The chain links TRBV4-1 to TRBJ1-6, with 7 bases lining up with TRBD1. Per germline, CDR1 MGHRA and CDR2 YSYEKL. The CDR3 runs to 15 residues. Trimming cost V 1 base and J 8 bases; bases outside gene matches: 5. In nucleotides, the CDR3 is TGCGCCAGCAGCCAAGGTCCCCAGGGGGATTCACCCCTCCACTTT. This codes for CASSQGPQGDSPLHF.

V and J are TRBV11-3 and TRBJ2-1; 7 bases are shared with TRBD2. CDR3 size: 17 residues. Germline trimming cut 3 bases from V and 0 bases from J; bases unmatched to any gene: 8. Per germline, CDR1 SGHNT and CDR2 YENEEA. The CDR3 DNA reads TGTGCCAGCAGCTTGGTAGCGGGTTACTCCTCCTACAATGAGCAGTTCTTC. It is translated as CASSLVAGYSSYNEQFF.

The chain is built from TRBV20-1 and TRBJ1-2, with a weak D call TRBD1 (6 bases). V lost 3 bases to trimming and J lost 8 bases, with 13 bases between them. Germline CDR1 DFQATT, CDR2 SNEGSKA (reference sequence). CDR3 length equals 12 residues. DNA for the CDR3: TGCAGTGCTAGTCGACAGGACGAAGGCTACACCTTC. This translates into CSASRQDEGYTF.

The chain links TRBV30 to TRBJ1-3; D may be TRBD1 (5 bases). In germline, CDR1 is GTSNPN, CDR2 SVGIG (reference sequence). The CDR3 is 13 amino acids. V lost 4 bases, J lost 0 bases, and 7 bases lay in between. The chain's CDR3 is CAWTGLSGNTIYF. The CDR3 coding sequence is TGTGCCTGGACAGGGCTCTCTGGAAACACCATATATTTT.

The chain couples TRBV2 to TRBJ1-5; a possible D gene is TRBD1 (5 bases). V was cut by 3 bases and J by 1 base, with 13 bases left in between. CDR3 size: 16 residues. The germline V gene has CDR1 SNHLY and CDR2 FYNNEI. CDR3 in amino acids: CASSEVAGLSNQPQHF. CDR3 coding DNA: TGTGCCAGCAGTGAGGTGGCAGGGCTAAGCAATCAGCCCCAGCATTTT.

The chain uses TRBV5-8 and TRBJ2-3; 11 bases match TRBD2. CDR3 length equals 15 residues. Per germline, CDR1 SGHTS and CDR2 YDEGEE. V trimming: 5 bases; J trimming: 0 bases; junction bases outside the gene matches: 2. The CDR3 DNA reads TGTGCCAGCAGACTAGCGGGGGCTAGCACAGATACGCAGTATTTT. Translation: CASRLAGASTDTQYF.

This chain connects TRBV7-9 to TRBJ1-2; possibly TRBD1 for D (5 bases). The CDR3 contains 14 residues. Trimming took 1 base from V and 6 from J, leaving 12 bases between them. CDR1 and CDR2 (germline): SEHNR, FQNEAQ (reference sequence). CDR3: CASSLEGRKDGYTF. CDR3 nucleotide sequence: TGTGCCAGCAGCTTAGAGGGGCGGAAGGATGGCTACACCTTC.